The entry that follows covers one TCR beta chain sequence. The germline CDR1 and CDR2 sequences are LNHDA and SQIVND (reference sequence). This CDR3 has 11 amino acids. V lost 5 bases and J lost 14, with 10 bases in between. This sample is part of a study of blood T cell repertoires in COVID-19. TCRdb's copy holds only in-frame clones and misses some; the assay was immunoSEQ multiplex PCR. The repertoire has roughly 200,000 clones, approximately 81% of them found once; the top ten carry over 9.5%. The V gene is TRBV19, the J gene TRBJ1-6, with D possibly matching TRBD1 (5 bases). The specimen was peripheral blood. The receptor was derived from a woman older than 75 with COVID-19, enrolled during active disease. CDR3 amino acids: CASSDRFTLHF. Written as DNA, the CDR3 is TGTGCCAGTAGTGACAGATTCACCCTCCACTTT.